This T cell receptor (beta chain) was retrieved from a study of beta chain features in type 1 diabetes. Across the whole study: The study found patients and healthy donors alike in age, gender and cell yields. Sorted cells from all samples, numbering 107,917,701, were examined.

Isolated RNA was reverse transcribed in full, so expressed TCRB transcripts were sequenced. Assay used: immunoSEQ multiplex PCR; TCRdb lists only in-frame clones, some missing. The data show 600,000 to 700,000 clones, with around an eighth seen just once and roughly 0.022% held by the top ten. Regarding this clone: Its antigen is not known.

In germline, CDR1 is SNHLY, CDR2 FYNNEI. CDR3 length: 11 residues. Trimming pared 2 bases from V and 10 bases from J, leaving 8 bases between. General observations from the study: TCRB CDR3 length was moderately but significantly reduced in all four CD4+ subsets of Type 1 diabetes patients. Relative to healthy donors, patients appeared to have naive, central memory and Treg TCRB repertoires that were more similar.

Sequences were obtained from naive CD4+ T cells from blood. This rearrangement joins TRBV2 to TRBJ1-1; D not resolved. This TCR was recovered from a man between 18 and 29 years old with type 1 diabetes. CDR3 residues: CASSESGRAFF. CDR3 DNA: TGTGCCAGCAGTGAATCTGGGAGAGCTTTCTTT.